These 8 T cell receptor beta chains came from one sample sequenced in a study of blood T cells in healthy people across ages. With a J-beta primer mix and a sample-barcoded 5' primer, a second PCR ran about 7 to 12 cycles. One entry per CDR3 protein results from TCRdb running MiXCR on the 5' RACE reads. The sample shows over 950,000 distinct CDR3 sequences, more than 30% of them seen only once. Sequencing was performed on blood. The receptor set was obtained from a man between 18 and 29 years old in good health.

This chain links TRBV29-1 with TRBJ2-7; a weak D match, TRBD1 (6 bases). V lost 8 bases and J 7 bases, leaving 27 bases between the germline ends. Germline V lookup: CDR1 SQVTM, CDR2 ANQGSEA. This CDR3 contains 15 residues. DNA of the CDR3: TGCAGCAATGACTGGGGCCAGGGGATGGGCAATGAGCAGTACTTC. Translation: CSNDWGQGMGNEQYF.

This clonotype was counted between two and nine times. The V and J genes are TRBV4-1 and TRBJ2-3; D is possibly TRBD2 (5 bases). In germline, CDR1 is MGHRA, CDR2 YSYEKL. This CDR3 comprises 18 residues. The V gene lost 1 base and the J gene lost 0 bases, with 17 bases spanning the gap. The CDR3 is CASSQGVGSGSSTDTQYF. The CDR3 DNA reads TGCGCCAGCAGCCAAGGAGTAGGAAGCGGATCTAGCACAGATACGCAGTATTTT.

This chain uses TRBV12-3 or TRBV12-4 with TRBJ1-1, with 7 bases fitting TRBD1. The length of the CDR3 is 18 residues. J was trimmed by 4 bases and V by 7 bases; bases with no gene match: 21. The CDR3 bases are TGTGCCAGCACTCCTCGGGCCCGAACAGGGGTGGGGATCACTGAAGCTTTCTTT. Protein: CASTPRARTGVGITEAFF.

This clonotype was recorded many times. Compared with germline, one end of the junction differs, possibly owing to a read error. The chain carries TRBV7-7 and TRBJ2-7; no clear D. CDR3 length: 12 amino acids. Germline CDR1 reads SSHAT; CDR2 reads FNYEAQ (reference sequence). CDR3 sequence reads: CASSRPYGEQYF. In nucleotides, the CDR3 is TGTGCTAGCAGCCGACCGTACGGAGAGCAGTACTTC.

In its sample, this clonotype was seen a few times. The CDR3 spells CASSASGTGYYGYTF. In DNA form, the CDR3 reads TGTGCCAGTAGTGCCTCCGGGACAGGGTACTATGGCTACACCTTC. This rearrangement joins TRBV19 to TRBJ1-2, with 9 bases that match TRBD1. Germline assignment: CDR1 LNHDA and CDR2 SQIVND (reference sequence). The CDR3 runs 15 residues. The V and J ends lost 5 bases and 3 bases, in that order; junction bases with no gene match: 7. The full variable domain, in which reference TRBV19 and TRBJ1-2 provide the parts outside the CDR3, is DGGITQSPKYLFRKEGQNVTLSCEQNLNHDAMYWYRQDPGQGLRLIYYSQIVNDFQKGDIAEGYSVSREKKESFPLTVTSAQKNPTAFYLCASSASGTGYYGYTFGSGTRLTVV.

The rearrangement links TRBV10-2 to TRBJ2-2; D remains ambiguous. From germline, CDR1 is WSHSY and CDR2 SAAADI. This CDR3 is 13 amino acids long. Trimming removed 2 bases from V and 8 bases from J, with 9 bases in between. The CDR3 sequence: CASSENRRGELFF. In DNA, the CDR3 is TGCGCCAGCAGTGAGAACCGAAGGGGGGAGCTGTTTTTT.

The CDR3 DNA follows: TGTGCCAGCAGCCCCGGGACCCTCAATCCAGATACGCAGTATTTT. It is translated as CASSPGTLNPDTQYF. The chain recombines TRBV12-3 or TRBV12-4 with TRBJ2-3; D is perhaps TRBD1 or TRBD2 (5 bases each). This CDR3 has 15 amino acids. V lost 6 bases and J lost 4, with 17 bases in between.

The chain's CDR3 is CASSLRGDRPQHF. The CDR3 nucleotides read TGTGCCAGCAGCTTAAGGGGTGATCGGCCCCAGCATTTT. The chain links TRBV7-2 to TRBJ1-5; D might be TRBD1 (5 bases). Germline-derived CDR1 and CDR2 are SGHTA and FQGNSA. The CDR3 totals 13 residues. Trimming removed 2 bases from V and 9 bases from J, with 11 bases in between. Filled out from reference TRBV7-2 and TRBJ1-5, the complete variable domain reads GAGVSQSPSNKVTEKGKDVELRCDPISGHTALYWYRQSLGQGLEFLIYFQGNSAPDKSGLPSDRFSAERTGGSVSTLTIQRTQQEDSAVYLCASSLRGDRPQHFGDGTRLSIL.